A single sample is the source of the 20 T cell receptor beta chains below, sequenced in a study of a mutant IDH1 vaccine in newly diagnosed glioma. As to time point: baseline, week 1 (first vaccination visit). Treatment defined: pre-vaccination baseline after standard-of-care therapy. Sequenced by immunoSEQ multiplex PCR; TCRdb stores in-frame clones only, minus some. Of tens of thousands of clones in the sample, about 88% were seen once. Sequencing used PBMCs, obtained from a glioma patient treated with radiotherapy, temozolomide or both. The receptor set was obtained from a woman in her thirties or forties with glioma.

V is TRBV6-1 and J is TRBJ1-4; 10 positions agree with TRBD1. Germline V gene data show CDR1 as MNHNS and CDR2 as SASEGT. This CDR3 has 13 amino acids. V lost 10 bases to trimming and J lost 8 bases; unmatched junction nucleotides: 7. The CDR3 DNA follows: TGTGCCACCCGGACAGGGGGGTACGAAAAACTGTTTTTT. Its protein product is CATRTGGYEKLFF.

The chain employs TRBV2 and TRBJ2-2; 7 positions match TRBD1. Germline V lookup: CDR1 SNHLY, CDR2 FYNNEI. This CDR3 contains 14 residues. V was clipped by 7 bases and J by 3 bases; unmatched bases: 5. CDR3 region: CASKFTGDTGELFF. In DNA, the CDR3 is TGTGCCAGCAAATTCACAGGGGACACCGGGGAGCTGTTTTTT.

CDR3 sequence reads: CASRGSSSYNSPLHF. CDR3 coding DNA: TGTGCCAGTAGAGGCTCGAGCTCCTATAATTCACCCCTCCACTTT. This chain uses TRBV19 with TRBJ1-6; D is unclear. Germline V gene data show CDR1 as LNHDA and CDR2 as SQIVND (reference sequence). Trimming cost V 6 bases and J 0 bases, with 9 bases left between them. This CDR3 region has 15 residues.

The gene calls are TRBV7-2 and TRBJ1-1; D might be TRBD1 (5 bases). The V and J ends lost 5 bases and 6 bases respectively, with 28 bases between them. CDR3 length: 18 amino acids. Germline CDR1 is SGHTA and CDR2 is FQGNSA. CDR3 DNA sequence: TGTGCCAGCAGCAACCGCCGGGACCGCTCACCGCGAGGGGCTGAAGCTTTCTTT. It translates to CASSNRRDRSPRGAEAFF.

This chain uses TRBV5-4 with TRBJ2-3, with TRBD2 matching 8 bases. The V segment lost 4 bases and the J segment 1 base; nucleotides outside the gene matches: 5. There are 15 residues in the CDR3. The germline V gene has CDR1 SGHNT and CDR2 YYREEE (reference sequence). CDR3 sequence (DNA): TGTGCCAGCAGCCACGGGAGGGCCGGCACAGATACGCAGTATTTT. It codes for CASSHGRAGTDTQYF.

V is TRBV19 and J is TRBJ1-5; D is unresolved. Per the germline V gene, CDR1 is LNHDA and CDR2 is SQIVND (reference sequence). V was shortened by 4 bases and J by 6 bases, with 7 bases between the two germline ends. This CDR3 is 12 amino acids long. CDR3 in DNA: TGTGCCAGTAGTAATAACCCTCAGCCCCAGCATTTT. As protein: CASSNNPQPQHF.

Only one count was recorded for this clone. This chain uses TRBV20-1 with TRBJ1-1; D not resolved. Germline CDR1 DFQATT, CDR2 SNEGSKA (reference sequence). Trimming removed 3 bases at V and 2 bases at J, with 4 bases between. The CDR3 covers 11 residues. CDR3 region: CSARFNTEAFF. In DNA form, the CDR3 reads TGCAGTGCTAGGTTCAACACTGAAGCTTTCTTT.

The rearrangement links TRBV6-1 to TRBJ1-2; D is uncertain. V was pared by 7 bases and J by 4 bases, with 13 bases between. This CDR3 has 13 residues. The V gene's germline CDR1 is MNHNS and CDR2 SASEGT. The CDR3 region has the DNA TGTGCCAGCAAGGAAGGGTGGGTCTATGGCTACACCTTC. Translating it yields CASKEGWVYGYTF.

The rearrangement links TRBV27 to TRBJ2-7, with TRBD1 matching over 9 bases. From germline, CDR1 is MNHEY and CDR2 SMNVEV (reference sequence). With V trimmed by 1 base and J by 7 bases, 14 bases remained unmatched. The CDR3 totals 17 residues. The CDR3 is CASSLLPGQGLSREQYF. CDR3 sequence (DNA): TGTGCCAGCAGTTTATTGCCGGGACAGGGCCTATCTCGTGAGCAGTACTTC.

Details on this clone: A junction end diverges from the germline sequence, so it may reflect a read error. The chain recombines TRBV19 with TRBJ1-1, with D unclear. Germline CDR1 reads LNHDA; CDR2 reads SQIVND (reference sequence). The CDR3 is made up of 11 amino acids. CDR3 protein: CASSIGKSLRF. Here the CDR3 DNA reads TGTGCCAGTAGTATCGGGAAATCCCTCCGCTTT.

CDR3 sequence: CASSPTGGGGETQYF. CDR3 bases: TGTGCCAGCAGCCCTACAGGGGGTGGAGGAGAGACCCAGTACTTC. The rearrangement uses TRBV7-2 and TRBJ2-5; TRBD1 agrees at 8 bases. With V trimmed by 5 bases and J by 4 bases, 9 bases remained unmatched. Germline assignment: CDR1 SGHTA and CDR2 FQGNSA. This CDR3 is 15 amino acids long.

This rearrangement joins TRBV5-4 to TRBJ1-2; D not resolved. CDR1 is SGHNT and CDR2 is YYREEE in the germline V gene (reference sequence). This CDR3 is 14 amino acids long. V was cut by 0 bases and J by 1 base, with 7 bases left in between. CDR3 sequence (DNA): TGTGCCAGCAGCTTGGGGCAGTTTAACTATGGCTACACCTTC. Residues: CASSLGQFNYGYTF.

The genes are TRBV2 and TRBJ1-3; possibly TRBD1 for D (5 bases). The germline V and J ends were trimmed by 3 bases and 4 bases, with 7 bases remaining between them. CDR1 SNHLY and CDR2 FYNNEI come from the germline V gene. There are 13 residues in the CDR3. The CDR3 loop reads CASSDRVGNTIYF. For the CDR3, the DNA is TGTGCCAGCAGTGACAGGGTCGGAAACACCATATATTTT.

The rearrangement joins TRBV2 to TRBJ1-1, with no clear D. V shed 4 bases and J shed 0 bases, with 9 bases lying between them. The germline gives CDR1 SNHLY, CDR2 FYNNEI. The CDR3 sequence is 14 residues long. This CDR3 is CASSVQLMNTEAFF. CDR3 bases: TGTGCCAGCAGTGTACAGCTTATGAACACTGAAGCTTTCTTT.

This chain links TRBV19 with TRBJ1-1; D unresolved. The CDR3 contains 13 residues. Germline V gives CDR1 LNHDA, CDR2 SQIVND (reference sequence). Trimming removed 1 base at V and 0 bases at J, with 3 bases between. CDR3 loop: CASSIAMNTEAFF. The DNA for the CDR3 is TGTGCCAGTAGTATAGCAATGAACACTGAAGCTTTCTTT. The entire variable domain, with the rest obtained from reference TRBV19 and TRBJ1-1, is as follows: DGGITQSPKYLFRKEGQNVTLSCEQNLNHDAMYWYRQDPGQGLRLIYYSQIVNDFQKGDIAEGYSVSREKKESFPLTVTSAQKNPTAFYLCASSIAMNTEAFFGQGTRLTVV.

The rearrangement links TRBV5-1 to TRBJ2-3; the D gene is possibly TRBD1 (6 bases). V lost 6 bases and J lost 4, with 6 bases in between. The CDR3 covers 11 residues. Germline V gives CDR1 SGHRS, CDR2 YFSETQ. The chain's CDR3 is CASKGADTQYF. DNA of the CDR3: TGCGCCAGCAAGGGGGCAGATACGCAGTATTTT.

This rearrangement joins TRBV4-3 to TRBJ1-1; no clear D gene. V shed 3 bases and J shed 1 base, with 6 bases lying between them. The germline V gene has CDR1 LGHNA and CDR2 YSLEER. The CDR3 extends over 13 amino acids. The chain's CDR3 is CASSQGWNTEAFF. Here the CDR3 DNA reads TGCGCCAGCAGCCAGGGCTGGAACACTGAAGCTTTCTTT.

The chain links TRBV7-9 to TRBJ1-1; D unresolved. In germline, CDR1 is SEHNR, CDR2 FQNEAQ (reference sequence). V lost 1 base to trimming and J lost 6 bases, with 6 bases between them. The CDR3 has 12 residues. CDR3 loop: CASSLVKAEAFF. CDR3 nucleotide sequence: TGTGCCAGCAGCTTAGTGAAGGCTGAAGCTTTCTTT.

CDR3 loop: CASSTTVNTEAFF. Here the CDR3 DNA reads TGTGCCAGTAGTACGACGGTGAACACTGAAGCTTTCTTT. This rearrangement joins TRBV19 to TRBJ1-1; D remains ambiguous. V dropped 4 bases and J dropped 0 bases, with 6 bases sitting between them. The germline V gene has CDR1 LNHDA and CDR2 SQIVND (reference sequence). The CDR3 length is 13 residues.

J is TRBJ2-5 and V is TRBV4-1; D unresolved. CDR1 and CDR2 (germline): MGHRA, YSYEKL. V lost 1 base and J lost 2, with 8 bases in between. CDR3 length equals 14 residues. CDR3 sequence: CASSQGWAQETQYF. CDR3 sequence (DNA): TGCGCCAGCAGCCAAGGATGGGCACAAGAGACCCAGTACTTC.